Listed here are 2 T cell receptor beta chains from one sample, sequenced in a study of shared clonotypes between healthy human individuals. Assay used: immunoSEQ multiplex PCR; TCRdb lists only in-frame clones, some missing. The sample yields 2 million to 2.5 million clones, roughly 93% seen once. The sample comprised naive CD4+ T cells from PBMCs. Subset denoted: CD45RA+ positively selected. These receptors were collected from a man younger than 35 in good health. Some clones in this sample may be carry-over from other donors' samples.

This clone appeared once. V gene TRBV5-6 combines with J gene TRBJ2-1; unclear D gene. Between the trimmed V and J ends, which lost 2 bases and 7 bases, there was a span of 10 bases. Germline CDR1 reads SGHDT; CDR2 reads YYEEEE. The CDR3 extends over 13 amino acids. CDR3 sequence: CASSFQPRNEQFF. In nucleotides, the CDR3 is TGTGCCAGCAGCTTCCAGCCACGGAATGAGCAGTTCTTC.

With regard to this clone: Other nucleotide sequences in the sample specify the same CDR3. V gene TRBV5-1 combines with J gene TRBJ2-2, with D unresolved. Trimming cost V 0 bases and J 7 bases, with 7 bases left between them. CDR3 length equals 13 residues. Germline V lookup: CDR1 SGHRS, CDR2 YFSETQ. CDR3 nucleotide sequence: TGCGCCAGCAGCTTGGAGGGTGGCGGGGAGCTGTTTTTT. This encodes CASSLEGGGELFF. The complete variable domain, with remaining parts taken from reference TRBV5-1 and TRBJ2-2, reads KAGVTQTPRYLIKTRGQQVTLSCSPISGHRSVSWYQQTPGQGLQFLFEYFSETQRNKGNFPGRFSGRQFSNSRSEMNVSTLELGDSALYLCASSLEGGGELFFGEGSRLTVL.